These 26 T cell receptor beta chains were sequenced from one sample in a study of blood T cell repertoires in COVID-19. TCRdb's copy holds only in-frame clones and misses some; the assay was immunoSEQ multiplex PCR. The repertoire consists of 110,000 or so clones, with approximately 91% occurring once and the leading ten covering 8% to 9.5%. The source material was peripheral blood. All receptors derive from an older woman who had recovered from COVID-19.

The chain combines TRBV7-2 with TRBJ2-5; 9 bases line up with TRBD1. The CDR3 is 16 residues long. V lost 5 bases to trimming and J lost 6 bases; unmatched junction nucleotides: 13. Germline loops: CDR1 SGHTA, CDR2 FQGNSA. The CDR3 spells CASSDYRDRVRQTQYF. The DNA of the CDR3 is TGTGCCAGCAGCGACTACCGGGACAGGGTTCGTCAGACCCAGTACTTC.

This clone turned up a few times. The genes are TRBV19 and TRBJ1-1; D unclear. Trimming took 5 bases from V and 6 from J, leaving 22 bases between them. This CDR3 contains 16 residues. Germline CDR1 reads LNHDA; CDR2 reads SQIVND (reference sequence). Written as DNA, the CDR3 is TGTGCCAGTAGTCCCTACCTGGCACAGTTTAAGGCTGAAGCTTTCTTT. Translating it yields CASSPYLAQFKAEAFF.

The gene calls are TRBV7-6 and TRBJ1-5; 7 bases align to TRBD1. Germline CDR1 reads SGHVS; CDR2 reads FNYEAQ. The V and J ends lost 0 bases and 5 bases, in that order; junction bases with no gene match: 10. This CDR3 has 17 amino acids. The CDR3 spells CASSLAVAGGLDQPQHF. CDR3 DNA sequence: TGTGCCAGCAGCTTAGCGGTAGCAGGGGGTCTTGATCAGCCCCAGCATTTT.

The chain joins TRBV6-6 to TRBJ2-4; 7 nucleotides match TRBD1. V lost 5 bases, J lost 8 bases, and 12 bases stayed unmatched. The CDR3 is 15 residues long. In germline, CDR1 is MNHNY, CDR2 SVGAGI (reference sequence). The CDR3 here is CASSQGQRLIDIQYF. The CDR3 bases are TGTGCCAGCAGTCAGGGACAGCGCCTAATCGACATTCAGTACTTC.

The chain joins TRBV30 to TRBJ2-7, with 9 bases that match TRBD2. J gave up 5 bases and V 0 bases, and 8 bases lay outside the gene matches. The CDR3 extends over 15 amino acids. Looked up from germline, CDR1 is GTSNPN and CDR2 is SVGIG (reference sequence). CDR3 sequence reads: CAWSVGAGGLHEQYF. The CDR3 DNA sequence: TGTGCCTGGAGTGTAGGAGCGGGGGGTCTTCACGAGCAGTACTTC.

This clone has more than one count but fewer than ten. This sequence joins TRBV5-1 and TRBJ2-7; 8 bases are a match to TRBD2. The V and J ends lost 4 bases and 2 bases, in that order; junction bases with no gene match: 17. Germline loops: CDR1 SGHRS, CDR2 YFSETQ. This CDR3 has 18 residues. In DNA, the CDR3 is TGCGCCAGCAGCCCACTCCAAAGGGCGGGGGGCCTGGCCTACGAGCAGTACTTC. It is translated as CASSPLQRAGGLAYEQYF.

The V call is TRBV6-5, the J call TRBJ1-1; TRBD1 matches 8 bases. Germline V gives CDR1 MNHEY, CDR2 SVGAGI. V shed 5 bases and J 10 bases; nucleotides not matched to a gene: 9. The CDR3 covers 13 residues. The CDR3 coding sequence is TGTGCCAGCAGTCGACAGGGGTGGGAAGGAGCTTTCTTT. Amino acids: CASSRQGWEGAFF.

The chain carries TRBV12-5 and TRBJ2-3; 9 bases are shared with TRBD2. CDR1 is LGHNT and CDR2 is FRNRAP in the germline V gene. This CDR3 comprises 16 residues. The V segment lost 0 bases and the J segment 1 base; nucleotides outside the gene matches: 2. The CDR3 DNA reads as TGTGCTAGTGGTTTGGTAGCTAGCGGGGGCACAGATACGCAGTATTTT. This gives the protein CASGLVASGGTDTQYF. Filled out from reference TRBV12-5 and TRBJ2-3, the complete variable domain reads DARVTQTPRHKVTEMGQEVTMRCQPILGHNTVFWYRQTMMQGLELLAYFRNRAPLDDSGMPKDRFSAEMPDATLATLKIQPSEPRDSAVYFCASGLVASGGTDTQYFGPGTRLTVL.

The chain uses TRBV14 and TRBJ2-2, with D perhaps TRBD2 (5 bases). The CDR3 totals 15 residues. The V and J ends lost 1 base and 0 bases respectively, with 6 bases between them. Germline-derived CDR1 and CDR2 are SGHDN and FVKESK. The CDR3 nucleotides are TGTGCCAGCAGCCAAGGGACTTCGAACACCGGGGAGCTGTTTTTT. Translation gives CASSQGTSNTGELFF.

The chain recombines TRBV9 with TRBJ2-4, with TRBD1 as a possible D gene (6 bases). Trimming took off 3 bases at V and 0 bases at J, with 13 bases between the two ends. CDR3 size: 16 residues. Germline CDR1 SGDLS, CDR2 YYNGEE. CDR3 DNA: TGTGCCAGCAGCGGAGACAGGTATCTAGCCAAAAACATTCAGTACTTC. It codes for CASSGDRYLAKNIQYF.

The chain combines TRBV6-5 with TRBJ2-1; TRBD2 agrees at 14 bases. Trimming cost V 4 bases and J 10 bases; bases outside gene matches: 3. The CDR3 has 14 amino acids. The germline gives CDR1 MNHEY, CDR2 SVGAGI. For the CDR3, the DNA is TGTGCCAGCAGTTCGGGACTAGCGGGAGAAGAGCAGTTCTTC. Amino acid sequence: CASSSGLAGEEQFF.

The V and J genes are TRBV7-8 and TRBJ2-1, with D maybe TRBD2 (7 bases). This CDR3 has 19 residues. Germline V gene lookup returns CDR1 SGHVS and CDR2 FQNEAQ. Trimming pared 5 bases from V and 3 bases from J, leaving 26 bases between. The CDR3 reads CASSPVGAGAFEFYNEQFF. CDR3 nucleotides: TGTGCCAGCAGCCCCGTCGGGGCGGGGGCCTTCGAATTCTACAATGAGCAGTTCTTC.

The J gene is TRBJ1-5, the V gene TRBV5-1, with TRBD1 as a possible D gene (6 bases). The CDR3 is made up of 14 amino acids. V gave up 4 bases and J gave up 7 bases, with 15 bases separating them. Per the germline V gene, CDR1 is SGHRS and CDR2 is YFSETQ. The chain's CDR3 is CASSPTGIRQPQHF. In DNA form, the CDR3 reads TGCGCCAGCAGCCCAACAGGGATCCGGCAGCCCCAGCATTTT.

The chain is built from TRBV12-3 or TRBV12-4 and TRBJ1-5; TRBD1 is a possible D gene (6 bases). V lost 4 bases and J lost 9, with 13 bases in between. The CDR3 loop spans 13 amino acids. For the CDR3, the DNA is TGTGCCAGCAGTTCCGACAGGTCAGGGCCCCAGCATTTT. Translation: CASSSDRSGPQHF.

The chain combines TRBV11-2 with TRBJ1-2; D is uncertain. Trimming stripped 5 bases from V and 3 bases from J, with 10 bases between. Per germline, CDR1 SGHAT and CDR2 FQNNGV. The CDR3 totals 13 residues. The DNA of the CDR3 is TGTGCCAGCAGCCCCCGCAGTTACTATGGCTACACCTTC. Its translation is CASSPRSYYGYTF.

This chain joins TRBV5-1 and TRBJ2-5; 7 positions match TRBD1. Germline loops: CDR1 SGHRS, CDR2 YFSETQ. The V gene end was trimmed by 2 bases and the J gene end by 5 bases; junction bases not matched to a gene: 9. The CDR3 runs to 15 residues. The CDR3 is CASSLSKGARETQYF. The DNA for the CDR3 is TGCGCCAGCAGCTTATCAAAGGGGGCACGGGAGACCCAGTACTTC.

J is TRBJ2-3 and V is TRBV4-3, with D perhaps TRBD1 (5 bases). The V end was cut by 3 bases, the J end by 4 bases, with 11 bases between. The CDR3 contains 14 residues. Germline V gene data show CDR1 as LGHNA and CDR2 as YSLEER. The CDR3 here is CASSHRTRADTQYF. CDR3 sequence (DNA): TGCGCCAGCAGCCACAGGACACGCGCAGATACGCAGTATTTT.

This chain connects TRBV27 to TRBJ2-7; no firm D call. The CDR3 length is 13 residues. The V end was cut by 4 bases, the J end by 3 bases, with 10 bases between. The germline V gene encodes CDR1 MNHEY and CDR2 SMNVEV (reference sequence). CDR3 DNA sequence: TGTGCCAGCAGTTACTCCAGGTACTACGAGCAGTACTTC. Protein sequence: CASSYSRYYEQYF.

Concerning this clone: The same CDR3 arises from other DNA sequences in this sample as well. The chain joins TRBV5-4 to TRBJ1-6; TRBD1 agrees at 10 bases. In germline, CDR1 is SGHNT, CDR2 YYREEE (reference sequence). Unmatched junction bases numbered 5, after V lost 5 bases and J lost 9 bases. The CDR3 extends over 14 amino acids. This CDR3 is CASSWDRGSSPLHF. For the CDR3, the DNA is TGTGCCAGCAGTTGGGACAGGGGTTCTTCACCCCTCCACTTT.

The rearrangement joins TRBV7-2 to TRBJ2-1; the match to TRBD2 covers 7 bases. CDR3 size: 15 residues. Trimming at V came to 3 bases and at J to 6 bases, leaving 8 bases not matched to a gene. Germline V gives CDR1 SGHTA, CDR2 FQGNSA. The CDR3 DNA sequence: TGTGCCAGCAGCTTCCCTAGCGGTTATTCCAATGAGCAGTTCTTC. It codes for CASSFPSGYSNEQFF.

The chain uses TRBV2 and TRBJ2-5, with a tentative D call TRBD2 (7 bases). Germline loops: CDR1 SNHLY, CDR2 FYNNEI. V was trimmed by 10 bases and J by 4 bases, leaving 22 bases between them. The CDR3 has 15 amino acids. The CDR3 loop reads CATQEEGGRGETQYF. CDR3 coding DNA: TGTGCCACCCAGGAGGAGGGGGGGAGGGGAGAGACCCAGTACTTC.

This rearrangement joins TRBV2 to TRBJ2-7, with 8 bases that match TRBD1. Trimming removed 3 bases from V and 3 bases from J; junction bases left unmatched: 7. CDR1 is SNHLY, CDR2 FYNNEI, per germline. The CDR3 has 15 amino acids. CDR3: CASSDPVTGDYEQYF. CDR3 in DNA: TGTGCCAGCAGTGATCCCGTGACAGGGGACTACGAGCAGTACTTC. The whole variable domain, remainder taken from reference TRBV2 and TRBJ2-7, is EPEVTQTPSHQVTQMGQEVILRCVPISNHLYFYWYRQILGQKVEFLVSFYNNEISEKSEIFDDQFSVERPDGSNFTLKIRSTKLEDSAMYFCASSDPVTGDYEQYFGPGTRLTVT.

The gene calls are TRBV6-2 or TRBV6-3 and TRBJ2-3; the D gene is possibly TRBD2 (6 bases). The CDR3 sequence is 16 residues long. The V gene's germline CDR1 is MNHEY and CDR2 SVGEGT. Between the trimmed V and J ends, which lost 2 bases and 3 bases, there was a span of 15 bases. The CDR3 bases are TGTGCCAGCAGTTACGGTGGGCTAGCGAGGACAGATACGCAGTATTTT. This translates into CASSYGGLARTDTQYF.

This chain uses TRBV5-4 with TRBJ2-2, with 8 bases identical to TRBD2. Unmatched junction bases numbered 9, after V lost 3 bases and J lost 5 bases. Germline CDR1 reads SGHNT; CDR2 reads YYREEE (reference sequence). The CDR3 contains 16 residues. This CDR3 is CASSYRTGTSTGELFF. The CDR3 DNA reads as TGTGCCAGCAGCTACCGTACCGGGACTAGTACCGGGGAGCTGTTTTTT.

In this sample, this clone turned up once. J is TRBJ2-6 and V is TRBV9; D might be TRBD2 (6 bases). The CDR3 has 16 residues. V lost 2 bases to trimming and J lost 4 bases, with 13 bases between them. Germline V CDR1 and CDR2: SGDLS, YYNGEE. The CDR3 loop is CASSVFGGSGANVLTF. CDR3 in DNA: TGTGCCAGCAGCGTTTTTGGGGGGTCCGGGGCCAACGTCCTGACTTTC.

V and J are TRBV19 and TRBJ1-1; 10 bases agree with TRBD1. This CDR3 is 15 amino acids long. Per germline, CDR1 LNHDA and CDR2 SQIVND (reference sequence). The J segment lost 5 bases and the V segment lost 1 base, leaving 4 bases of the junction unmatched. DNA for the CDR3: TGTGCCAGTAGTATAGGGGGGACAGGGGTAACTGAAGCTTTCTTT. This translates into CASSIGGTGVTEAFF.